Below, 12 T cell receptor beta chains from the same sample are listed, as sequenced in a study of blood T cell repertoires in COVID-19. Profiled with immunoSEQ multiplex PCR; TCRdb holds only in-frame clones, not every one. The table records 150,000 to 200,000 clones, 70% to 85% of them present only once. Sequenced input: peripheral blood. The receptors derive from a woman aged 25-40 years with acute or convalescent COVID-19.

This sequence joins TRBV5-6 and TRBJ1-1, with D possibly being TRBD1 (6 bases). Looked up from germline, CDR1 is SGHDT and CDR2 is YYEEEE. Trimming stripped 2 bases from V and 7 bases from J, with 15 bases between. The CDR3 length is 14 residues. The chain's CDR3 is CASSFFTGYGEAFF. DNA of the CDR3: TGTGCCAGCAGCTTTTTTACAGGGTATGGTGAAGCTTTCTTT.

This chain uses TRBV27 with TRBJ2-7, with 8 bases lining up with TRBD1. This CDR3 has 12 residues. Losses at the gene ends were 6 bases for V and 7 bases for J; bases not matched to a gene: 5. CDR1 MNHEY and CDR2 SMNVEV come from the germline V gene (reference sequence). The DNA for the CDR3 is TGTGCCAGCAGCCTGACAGGGGCGGAGCAGTACTTC. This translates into CASSLTGAEQYF.

The CDR3 loop is CASSLGASGGYTF. The CDR3 nucleotides read TGTGCCAGCAGCCTTGGGGCCAGCGGGGGCTACACCTTC. This chain joins TRBV7-3 and TRBJ1-2; possibly TRBD1 for D (5 bases). The germline V gene has CDR1 SGHTA and CDR2 FQGTGA. With 5 bases removed from V and 8 bases from J, the gap between germline ends came to 15 bases. CDR3 length equals 13 residues.

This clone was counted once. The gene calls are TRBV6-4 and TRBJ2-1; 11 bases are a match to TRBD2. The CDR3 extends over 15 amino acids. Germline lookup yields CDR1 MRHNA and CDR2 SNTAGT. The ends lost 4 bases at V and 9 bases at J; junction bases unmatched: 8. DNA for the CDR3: TGTGCCAGCAGTGTGACTAGCGGGACGGGGGGTGAGCAGTTCTTC. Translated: CASSVTSGTGGEQFF.

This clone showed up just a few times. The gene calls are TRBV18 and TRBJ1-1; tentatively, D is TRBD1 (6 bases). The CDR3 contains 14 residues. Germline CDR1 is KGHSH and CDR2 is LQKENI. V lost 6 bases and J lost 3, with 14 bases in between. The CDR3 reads CASSLTGPDTEAFF. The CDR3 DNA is TGTGCCAGCTCCCTGACAGGTCCGGACACTGAAGCTTTCTTT.

This chain's CDR3 is CASSLATGYTEAFF. As DNA, the CDR3 is TGTGCCAGCAGCTTGGCAACAGGTTACACTGAAGCTTTCTTT. This chain uses TRBV7-6 with TRBJ1-1, with D perhaps TRBD1 (5 bases). This CDR3 comprises 14 residues. V was clipped by 3 bases and J by 3 bases, with 11 bases between them. Germline V gives CDR1 SGHVS, CDR2 FNYEAQ.

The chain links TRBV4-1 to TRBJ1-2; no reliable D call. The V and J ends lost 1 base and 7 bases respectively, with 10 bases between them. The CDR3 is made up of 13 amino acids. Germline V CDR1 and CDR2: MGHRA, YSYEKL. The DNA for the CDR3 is TGCGCCAGCAGCCAAGGTTCGGAGAGTGGCTACACCTTC. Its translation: CASSQGSESGYTF.

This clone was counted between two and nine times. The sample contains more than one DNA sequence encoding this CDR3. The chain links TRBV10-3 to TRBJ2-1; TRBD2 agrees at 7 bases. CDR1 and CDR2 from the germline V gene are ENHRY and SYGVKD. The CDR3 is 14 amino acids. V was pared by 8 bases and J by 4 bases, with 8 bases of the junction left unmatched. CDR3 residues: CAIRYAGVYNEQFF. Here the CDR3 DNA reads TGTGCCATCCGGTACGCGGGAGTTTACAATGAGCAGTTCTTC.

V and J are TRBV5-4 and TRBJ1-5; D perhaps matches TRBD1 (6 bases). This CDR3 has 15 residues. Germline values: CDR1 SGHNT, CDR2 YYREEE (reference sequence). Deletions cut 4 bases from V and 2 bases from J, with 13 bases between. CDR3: CASSITGSGNQPQHF. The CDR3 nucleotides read TGTGCCAGCAGCATCACAGGGTCGGGCAATCAGCCCCAGCATTTT.

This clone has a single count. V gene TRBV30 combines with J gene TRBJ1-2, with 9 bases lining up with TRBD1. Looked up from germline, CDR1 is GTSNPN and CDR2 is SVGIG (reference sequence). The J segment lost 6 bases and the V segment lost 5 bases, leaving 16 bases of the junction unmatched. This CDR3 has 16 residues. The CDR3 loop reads CAWRTGQGSGTDGYTF. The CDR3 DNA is TGTGCCTGGCGGACGGGACAGGGATCGGGTACGGATGGCTACACCTTC.

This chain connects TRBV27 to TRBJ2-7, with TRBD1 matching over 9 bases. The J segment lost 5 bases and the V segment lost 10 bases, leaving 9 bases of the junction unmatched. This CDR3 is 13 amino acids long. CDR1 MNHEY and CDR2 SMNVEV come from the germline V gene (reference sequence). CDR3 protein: CATRGQGRHEQYF. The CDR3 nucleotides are TGTGCCACCAGAGGACAGGGGAGGCACGAGCAGTACTTC.

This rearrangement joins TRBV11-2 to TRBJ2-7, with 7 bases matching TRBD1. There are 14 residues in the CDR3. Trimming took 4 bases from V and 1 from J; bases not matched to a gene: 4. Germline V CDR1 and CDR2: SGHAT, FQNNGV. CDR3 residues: CASSSPTGSYEQYF. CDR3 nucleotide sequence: TGTGCCAGCAGCTCTCCGACAGGGTCCTACGAGCAGTACTTC.